The following is a TCR beta chain sequence with its context. This sample was taken from a study of blood T cell repertoires in COVID-19. Using immunoSEQ multiplex PCR, the repertoire was profiled, and TCRdb retains in-frame clones only, with some absent. The sample lists roughly 180,000 clones; roughly 81% were seen once. V shed 2 bases and J 3 bases; nucleotides not matched to a gene: 3. CDR1 is SGDLS and CDR2 is YYNGEE in the germline V gene. CDR3 length: 14 amino acids. Sequencing was carried out using peripheral blood. The clonotype originates from a woman in her 40s with COVID-19, enrolled during active disease. V and J are TRBV9 and TRBJ2-5; the match to TRBD1 covers 8 bases. CDR3 amino acids: CASSVGTGEETQYF. Written as DNA, the CDR3 is TGTGCCAGCAGCGTGGGGACAGGTGAAGAGACCCAGTACTTC.